This TCR beta chain stems from a study of low-dose radiotherapy and immunotherapy resistance in tumors. As for time point: before trial treatment. At least ten counts were recorded for this clonotype. First-strand cDNA used TRAV- and TRBV-specific primers, covering alpha and beta chains. With a constant-region primer and a V-primer adapter, TCRs were subjected to roughly 20 PCR cycles of amplification. TCRdb called the reads again in MiXCR, with one record for every CDR3 protein. Of tens of thousands of distinct CDR3 sequences detected, 18% appear once; the ten largest clones hold less than 3%. The CDR3 has 15 residues. After removal of 6 bases from V and 12 bases from J, the junction contained 16 bases not matched to a gene. CDR1 and CDR2 from the germline V gene are MNHEY and SVGAGI.

The sequencing here drew on PBMCs, taken before treatment. The chain couples TRBV6-5 to TRBJ2-1; 8 nucleotides line up with TRBD2. The clonotype comes from a male donor with prostate cancer. CDR3 amino acids: CASREYSGDVAGQFF. Here the CDR3 DNA reads TGTGCCAGCAGGGAATATAGCGGGGATGTGGCTGGGCAGTTCTTC.